This TCR beta chain was captured in a study of T cell repertoires in cytomegalovirus infection. Background on the study: The authors relied on CMV epitopes, both recently identified HLA-C-restricted and well-studied HLA-B-restricted. An indication of both CMV infection and matching HLA type came from public TCR beta signatures. Findings and caveats of the study: CMV carriers with the relevant HLA were identified by cumulative public TCR beta family frequency. In two of eight donors, the top clonotype was HLA-C-restricted CMV-specific.

TCRdb reanalysed the reads using MiXCR and keeps one entry per CDR3 protein. The sample has about 69,000 distinct CDR3 sequences, about 27% seen once. Germline V gives CDR1 LGHNA, CDR2 YSLEER. This CDR3 region has 16 residues. The J segment lost 1 base and the V segment lost 0 bases, leaving 5 bases of the junction unmatched. Turning to this clonotype: Its antigen is currently unknown.

The chain employs TRBV4-3 and TRBJ1-2, with TRBD1 identical over 7 bases. The TCR comes from a human donor in good health (CMV status not recorded). Some clones in this sample may be carry-over from other donors' samples. The specimen was CD8+ T cells from cultured PBMCs, collected from culture after CMV antigen stimulation. In DNA form, the CDR3 reads TGCGCCAGCAGCCAAGAGGAGGGGGCAGTTAACTATGGCTACACCTTC. It is translated as CASSQEEGAVNYGYTF.